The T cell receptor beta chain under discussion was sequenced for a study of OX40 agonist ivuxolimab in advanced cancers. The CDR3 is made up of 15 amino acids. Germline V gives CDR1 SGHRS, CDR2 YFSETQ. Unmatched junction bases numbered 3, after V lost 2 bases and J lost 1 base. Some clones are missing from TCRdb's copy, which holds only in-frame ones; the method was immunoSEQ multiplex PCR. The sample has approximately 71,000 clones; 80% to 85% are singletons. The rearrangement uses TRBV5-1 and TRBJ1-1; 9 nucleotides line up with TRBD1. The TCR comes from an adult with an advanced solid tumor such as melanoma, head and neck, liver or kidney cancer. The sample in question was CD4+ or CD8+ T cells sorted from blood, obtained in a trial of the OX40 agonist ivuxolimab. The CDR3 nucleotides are TGCGCCAGCAGCTTAGTACAGGGGGCGAACACTGAAGCTTTCTTT. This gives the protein CASSLVQGANTEAFF.